This TCR beta chain was identified during a study of blood T cell repertoires in COVID-19. Germline CDR1 MDHEN, CDR2 SYDVKM. The CDR3 sequence is 14 residues long. Trimming cost V 4 bases and J 0 bases, with 10 bases left between them. The assay was immunoSEQ multiplex PCR, and TCRdb's table has in-frame clones only and misses some. This sample carries about 250,000 clones, 88% of them seen once, and the ten largest clones take just under 6.5%. Sequenced: peripheral blood. J is TRBJ2-7 and V is TRBV28; possible D gene TRBD2, 5 bases. The source is a woman between 25 and 40 years old with COVID-19, enrolled during active disease. CDR3 in DNA: TGTGCCAGCAGTTCCCCGGGGAGCTCCTACGAGCAGTACTTC. This encodes CASSSPGSSYEQYF.